The 27 T cell receptor beta chains given below trace back to one sample, sequenced in a study of blood T cell repertoires in COVID-19. TCRdb keeps only in-frame clones here, not all; method: immunoSEQ multiplex PCR. The sample has over 200,000 clones; just over 85% are singletons. Sequenced input: PBMCs or T cells enriched from blood (not recorded which). These receptors came from a man in his late teens or twenties who had recovered from COVID-19.

The rearrangement links TRBV5-1 to TRBJ1-2, with TRBD1 matching 12 bases. Germline assignment: CDR1 SGHRS and CDR2 YFSETQ. The trim removed 4 bases at V and 8 bases at J, leaving 9 bases unmatched. The CDR3 contains 15 residues. As DNA, the CDR3 is TGCGCCAGCAGCCAGGGGACAGGGGGCAGGGACGGCTACACCTTC. Translation gives CASSQGTGGRDGYTF.

The chain links TRBV19 to TRBJ2-7; weak D call: TRBD1 (6 bases). V gave up 5 bases and J gave up 4 bases, with 9 bases separating them. This CDR3 comprises 12 residues. Germline CDR1 LNHDA, CDR2 SQIVND (reference sequence). This CDR3 reads CASSGTPYEQYF. The DNA for the CDR3 is TGTGCCAGTAGTGGGACACCTTACGAGCAGTACTTC.

The chain links TRBV5-1 to TRBJ2-7, with 14 bases lining up with TRBD2. The length of the CDR3 is 16 residues. Trimming took 4 bases from V and 4 from J; bases not matched to a gene: 7. Germline loops: CDR1 SGHRS, CDR2 YFSETQ. The CDR3 nucleotides are TGCGCCAGCAGCCTGGGGACTAGCGGGAGAGTTTACGAGCAGTACTTC. This encodes CASSLGTSGRVYEQYF.

The V call is TRBV12-3 or TRBV12-4, the J call TRBJ2-1; D is unresolved. The germline V and J ends were trimmed by 6 bases and 10 bases, with 16 bases remaining between them. CDR3 length: 13 amino acids. The DNA for the CDR3 is TGTGCCAGCAGGAAAACTACGACCCGGGAGCAGTTCTTC. It specifies CASRKTTTREQFF.

The chain employs TRBV14 and TRBJ1-1, with TRBD1 matching over 8 bases. V was clipped by 2 bases and J by 5 bases; unmatched bases: 4. This CDR3 has 14 amino acids. Per germline, CDR1 SGHDN and CDR2 FVKESK. CDR3 nucleotide sequence: TGTGCCAGCAGCCAACAGGGGGCTGGAACTGAAGCTTTCTTT. Translated: CASSQQGAGTEAFF.

The chain uses TRBV5-4 and TRBJ1-6, with D possibly matching TRBD1 (6 bases). The germline V gene encodes CDR1 SGHNT and CDR2 YYREEE (reference sequence). V was trimmed by 3 bases and J by 6 bases, leaving 13 bases between them. The CDR3 is 15 residues long. The CDR3, as DNA: TGTGCCAGCAGCTCCCTGGACAGAGTTAATTCACCCCTCCACTTT. The encoded protein is CASSSLDRVNSPLHF.

The gene calls are TRBV27 and TRBJ2-5; 9 nucleotides agree with TRBD2. V gave up 5 bases and J gave up 3 bases; unmatched junction bases: 7. Germline CDR1 is MNHEY and CDR2 is SMNVEV (reference sequence). The CDR3 totals 15 residues. The CDR3 reads CASSDLSGGEETQYF. CDR3 DNA: TGTGCCAGCAGTGACCTTAGCGGGGGAGAAGAGACCCAGTACTTC.

DNA of the CDR3: TGTGCCATCAGTGGAACAGGGGGCCGCGGGGAGCTGTTTTTT. Its translation is CAISGTGGRGELFF. The chain carries TRBV10-3 and TRBJ2-2, with TRBD1 identical over 9 bases. Losses at the gene ends were 4 bases for V and 7 bases for J; bases not matched to a gene: 4. The CDR3 consists of 14 residues. CDR1 is ENHRY, CDR2 SYGVKD, per germline.

The chain has TRBV7-9 and TRBJ2-1, with D maybe TRBD2 (6 bases). The CDR3 sequence is 15 residues long. From germline, CDR1 is SEHNR and CDR2 FQNEAQ (reference sequence). V was cut by 7 bases and J by 8 bases, with 21 bases left in between. The CDR3 DNA reads as TGTGCCAGCAACTTTGGTAGCGGTAATAAGTATGAGCAGTTCTTC. Its translation: CASNFGSGNKYEQFF.

The V and J genes are TRBV7-9 and TRBJ2-1; 9 bases are a match to TRBD1. With V trimmed by 4 bases and J by 4 bases, 8 bases remained unmatched. There are 16 residues in the CDR3. CDR1 SEHNR and CDR2 FQNEAQ come from the germline V gene (reference sequence). Here the CDR3 reads CASSSIPGTGYNEQFF. CDR3 DNA sequence: TGTGCCAGCAGCTCCATTCCCGGGACAGGGTACAATGAGCAGTTCTTC.

V and J are TRBV19 and TRBJ1-6; 7 bases fit TRBD1. The ends lost 6 bases at V and 7 bases at J; junction bases unmatched: 3. Germline values: CDR1 LNHDA, CDR2 SQIVND (reference sequence). This CDR3 has 13 amino acids. CDR3 in amino acids: CASRQTGNSPLHF. DNA of the CDR3: TGTGCCAGTAGACAGACAGGGAATTCACCCCTCCACTTT.

This clone has only one observation. The chain couples TRBV4-2 to TRBJ1-1, with 9 bases fitting TRBD1. The germline CDR1 and CDR2 sequences are LGHNA and YNFKEQ. The length of the CDR3 is 15 residues. Losses at the gene ends were 1 base for V and 4 bases for J; bases not matched to a gene: 4. As DNA, the CDR3 is TGTGCCAGCAGCCAAGGGAACAGGGGGCTCACTGAAGCTTTCTTT. Protein product: CASSQGNRGLTEAFF.

The J gene is TRBJ2-6, the V gene TRBV7-2, with 8 positions matching TRBD1. CDR3 size: 18 residues. CDR1 and CDR2 from the germline V gene are SGHTA and FQGNSA. The V segment lost 1 base and the J segment 0 bases; nucleotides outside the gene matches: 5. The CDR3 is CASSLEGQGFSGANVLTF. The CDR3 DNA sequence: TGTGCCAGCAGCTTAGAAGGACAGGGCTTCTCTGGGGCCAACGTCCTGACTTTC.

V usage is TRBV3-1 (or the pseudogene TRBV3-2) and J usage is TRBJ2-5; 8 bases align to TRBD2. The J segment lost 1 base and the V segment lost 4 bases, leaving 8 bases of the junction unmatched. The CDR3 runs to 16 residues. Per the germline V gene, CDR1 is LGHDT and CDR2 is YNNKEL (reference sequence). The CDR3, as DNA: TGTGCCAGCAGCCTCAACCGAGGACTAGCCCAAGAGACCCAGTACTTC. It translates to CASSLNRGLAQETQYF.

This chain connects TRBV27 to TRBJ2-1, with TRBD2 identical over 9 bases. V lost 6 bases, J lost 9 bases, and 15 bases stayed unmatched. CDR3 length equals 16 residues. Germline V CDR1 and CDR2: MNHEY, SMNVEV (reference sequence). The CDR3 DNA reads as TGTGCCAGCAGGCCCGGCTTCGCGGGAGGGCCTGGTGAGCAGTTCTTC. It translates to CASRPGFAGGPGEQFF.

The CDR3 spells CASSATSGTASALHF. The CDR3 nucleotides are TGCGCCAGCAGCGCGACCTCGGGTACCGCCTCGGCCCTCCACTTT. V is TRBV5-1 and J is TRBJ1-6; D unresolved. CDR3 size: 15 residues. Trimming took off 4 bases at V and 14 bases at J, with 22 bases between the two ends. Per germline, CDR1 SGHRS and CDR2 YFSETQ. The variable domain in full, completed from reference TRBV5-1 and TRBJ1-6, reads KAGVTQTPRYLIKTRGQQVTLSCSPISGHRSVSWYQQTPGQGLQFLFEYFSETQRNKGNFPGRFSGRQFSNSRSEMNVSTLELGDSALYLCASSATSGTASALHFGNGTRLTVT.

This chain connects TRBV2 to TRBJ1-1; no clear D. The CDR3 consists of 11 residues. From germline, CDR1 is SNHLY and CDR2 FYNNEI. V gave up 8 bases and J gave up 1 base, with 5 bases separating them. The CDR3 is CASYTNTEAFF. CDR3 coding DNA: TGTGCCAGCTACACGAACACTGAAGCTTTCTTT.

V is TRBV7-9 and J is TRBJ2-3, with 8 bases identical to TRBD1. From germline, CDR1 is SEHNR and CDR2 FQNEAQ (reference sequence). The CDR3 is 14 amino acids. J lost 5 bases, V lost 4 bases, and 5 bases had no gene match. Written as DNA, the CDR3 is TGTGCCAGCAGCTCTGGACAGGGTCAAGATACGCAGTATTTT. It specifies CASSSGQGQDTQYF. Looking up the rest from reference TRBV7-9 and TRBJ2-3 gives the full variable domain: DTGVSQNPRHKITKRGQNVTFRCDPISEHNRLYWYRQTLGQGPEFLTYFQNEAQLEKSRLLSDRFSAERPKGSFSTLEIQRTEQGDSAMYLCASSSGQGQDTQYFGPGTRLTVL.

The table lists this clone with a few counts. The CDR3 reads CASIPGVMNTEAFF. CDR3 nucleotides: TGTGCCAGCATTCCCGGGGTCATGAACACTGAAGCTTTCTTT. The chain employs TRBV28 and TRBJ1-1; D ambiguous. CDR1 and CDR2 from the germline V gene are MDHEN and SYDVKM. This CDR3 is 14 amino acids long. Trimming took off 7 bases at V and 0 bases at J, with 12 bases between the two ends.

V usage is TRBV11-2 and J usage is TRBJ2-1; 7 nucleotides align to TRBD1. The J segment lost 7 bases and the V segment lost 5 bases, leaving 8 bases of the junction unmatched. The germline V gene has CDR1 SGHAT and CDR2 FQNNGV. The CDR3 loop spans 14 amino acids. The CDR3 DNA reads as TGTGCCAGCAGCCTTGGGACAGTTGAGAATGAGCAGTTCTTC. Amino acids: CASSLGTVENEQFF.

A single count supports this clone. This sequence joins TRBV5-1 and TRBJ2-7; TRBD2 matches 7 bases. Germline loops: CDR1 SGHRS, CDR2 YFSETQ. This CDR3 is 15 amino acids long. V shed 4 bases, J shed 4 bases, and the junction held 11 bases outside the gene matches. The CDR3 is CASSLAGTMVYEQYF. The CDR3 nucleotides read TGCGCCAGCAGCCTGGCCGGGACTATGGTATACGAGCAGTACTTC.

V usage is TRBV2 and J usage is TRBJ1-1, with D possibly matching TRBD1 (6 bases). The CDR3 spans 17 residues. CDR1 and CDR2 from the germline V gene are SNHLY and FYNNEI. V gave up 0 bases and J gave up 0 bases, with 14 bases separating them. The CDR3 reads CASSEAPWGTMNTEAFF. CDR3 bases: TGTGCCAGCAGTGAAGCGCCGTGGGGGACAATGAACACTGAAGCTTTCTTT.

V and J are TRBV29-1 and TRBJ1-6; 8 bases are shared with TRBD1. The junction had 21 bases not matched to a gene; V was cut back by 7 bases and J by 4 bases. The germline gives CDR1 SQVTM, CDR2 ANQGSEA. This CDR3 is 19 amino acids long. In DNA form, the CDR3 reads TGCAGCGCCAAACAGAATACCCCGGGACAGGCAGGGTATAATTCACCCCTCCACTTT. It is translated as CSAKQNTPGQAGYNSPLHF.

This clone has just one count. The gene calls are TRBV4-2 and TRBJ1-1; tentative D call: TRBD1 (5 bases). Germline values: CDR1 LGHNA, CDR2 YNFKEQ. Trimming left V 0 bases short and J 0 bases short, with 11 bases between. There are 16 residues in the CDR3. The CDR3 nucleotides read TGTGCCAGCAGCCAAGATCGGGCAGGGATGAACACTGAAGCTTTCTTT. Its translation is CASSQDRAGMNTEAFF.

The chain has TRBV7-2 and TRBJ2-3; tentatively, D is TRBD2 (6 bases). CDR3 length: 16 amino acids. Looked up from germline, CDR1 is SGHTA and CDR2 is FQGNSA. Deletions cut 5 bases from V and 2 bases from J, with 17 bases between. CDR3 protein: CASSQAWGVVTDTQYF. CDR3 coding DNA: TGTGCCAGCAGCCAAGCCTGGGGGGTGGTCACAGATACGCAGTATTTT. Using reference TRBV7-2 and TRBJ2-3 for the parts outside the CDR3, the full variable domain is GAGVSQSPSNKVTEKGKDVELRCDPISGHTALYWYRQSLGQGLEFLIYFQGNSAPDKSGLPSDRFSAERTGGSVSTLTIQRTQQEDSAVYLCASSQAWGVVTDTQYFGPGTRLTVL.

The V gene is TRBV24-1, the J gene TRBJ2-3, with D possibly being TRBD2 (6 bases). V gave up 7 bases and J gave up 0 bases, with 7 bases separating them. Per the germline V gene, CDR1 is KGHDR and CDR2 is SFDVKD. CDR3 length equals 13 residues. The CDR3 reads CATRGTSTDTQYF. The DNA of the CDR3 is TGTGCCACCAGGGGGACTAGCACAGATACGCAGTATTTT.

J is TRBJ1-2 and V is TRBV25-1; maybe TRBD1 (5 bases). The CDR3 is made up of 12 amino acids. Germline V gene lookup returns CDR1 MGHDK and CDR2 SYGVNS. The germline V and J ends were trimmed by 9 bases and 6 bases, with 14 bases remaining between them. The CDR3 nucleotides are TGTGCCAGTGGGTGGGGCCGAGATGGCTACACCTTC. Its protein product is CASGWGRDGYTF.